This T cell receptor beta chain comes out of a study of cytomegalovirus exposure and HLA in healthy donors. The germline V gene encodes CDR1 SGDLS and CDR2 YYNGEE. This CDR3 region has 14 residues. V was shortened by 4 bases and J by 5 bases, with 15 bases between the two germline ends. PCR employed 60 Vbeta and 13 Jbeta primers. Clones were sequenced by immunoSEQ multiplex PCR, and TCRdb holds only the in-frame ones, with some missing. The table lists 210,000 or so clones, about 83% of them singletons. The chain has TRBV9 and TRBJ2-5; possibly TRBD2 for D (5 bases). This receptor was obtained from a woman aged 50 to 60 in good health and CMV-seropositive. The source material was PBMCs. The CDR3 DNA sequence: TGTGCCAGCAGCCCCCGGCGCCGGAGGGAGACCCAGTACTTC. Translated: CASSPRRRRETQYF. Supplemented by reference TRBV9 and TRBJ2-5, the full variable domain reads DSGVTQTPKHLITATGQRVTLRCSPRSGDLSVYWYQQSLDQGLQFLIQYYNGEERAKGNILERFSAQQFPDLHSELNLSSLELGDSALYFCASSPRRRRETQYFGPGTRLLVL.